These 23 T cell receptor beta chains came from one sample sequenced in a study of blood T cell repertoires in COVID-19. Data came from immunoSEQ multiplex PCR; TCRdb stores just in-frame clones and leaves some out. This table holds 70,000 to 95,000 clones, 88% found once. Source material: peripheral blood. These receptor sequences come from a woman in her sixties or seventies with acute or convalescent COVID-19.

This clone was seen a few times. The V and J genes are TRBV28 and TRBJ2-3; possible D gene TRBD2, 6 bases. The CDR3 is 15 amino acids. Germline V lookup: CDR1 MDHEN, CDR2 SYDVKM. V lost 5 bases to trimming and J lost 8 bases, with 20 bases between them. The CDR3 coding sequence is TGTGCCAGCAGTCCCGCATCCACTAGCATCGGTACGCAGTATTTT. The encoded protein is CASSPASTSIGTQYF.

The chain recombines TRBV2 with TRBJ1-1; 7 bases are a match to TRBD1. Germline loops: CDR1 SNHLY, CDR2 FYNNEI. V shed 6 bases, J shed 1 base, and the junction held 20 bases outside the gene matches. The CDR3 is made up of 19 amino acids. CDR3 protein: CASRAITLRLRQGNTEAFF. The DNA for the CDR3 is TGTGCCAGCAGGGCCATTACCCTCCGCCTCCGACAGGGGAACACTGAAGCTTTCTTT.

V and J are TRBV19 and TRBJ1-5, with TRBD1 matching over 10 bases. Germline loops: CDR1 LNHDA, CDR2 SQIVND (reference sequence). J gave up 6 bases and V 8 bases, and 7 bases lay outside the gene matches. The CDR3 consists of 14 residues. The CDR3, as DNA: TGTGCCAGTCGCAGACAGGGGGCAACTCAGCCCCAGCATTTT. Protein sequence: CASRRQGATQPQHF.

This CDR3 is CASSRLGPQHF. CDR3 nucleotide sequence: TGTGCCAGCAGTCGCCTAGGGCCCCAGCATTTT. This chain uses TRBV12-3 or TRBV12-4 with TRBJ1-5; D is undetermined. This CDR3 spans 11 amino acids. V was clipped by 5 bases and J by 9 bases, with 8 bases between them.

CDR3 coding DNA: TGCGCCAGCAGCTTGTTGAGGTCCTCGGGGGGGGACACTGAAGCTTTCTTT. This encodes CASSLLRSSGGDTEAFF. V gene TRBV5-1 combines with J gene TRBJ1-1, with a tentative D call TRBD1 (5 bases). The CDR3 contains 17 residues. Deletions cut 1 base from V and 3 bases from J, with 19 bases between. The V gene's germline CDR1 is SGHRS and CDR2 YFSETQ.

The gene calls are TRBV5-1 and TRBJ2-1; 8 nucleotides agree with TRBD2. The CDR3 has 14 residues. Germline CDR1 is SGHRS and CDR2 is YFSETQ. V was clipped by 4 bases and J by 5 bases; unmatched bases: 5. In DNA, the CDR3 is TGCGCCAGCAGCCCGGGACTAGACCACAATGAGCAGTTCTTC. It is translated as CASSPGLDHNEQFF.

This sequence joins TRBV14 and TRBJ2-1, with 10 bases matching TRBD1. The trim removed 3 bases at V and 6 bases at J, leaving 8 bases unmatched. The CDR3 consists of 16 residues. CDR1 SGHDN and CDR2 FVKESK come from the germline V gene. For the CDR3, the DNA is TGTGCCAGCAGCCATAGGGACAGGGGATTTCCCAATGAGCAGTTCTTC. The encoded protein is CASSHRDRGFPNEQFF.

This chain connects TRBV19 to TRBJ2-1; 10 nucleotides line up with TRBD2. V lost 8 bases, J lost 1 base, and 11 bases stayed unmatched. The CDR3 covers 17 residues. CDR1 and CDR2 from the germline V gene are LNHDA and SQIVND (reference sequence). CDR3 sequence reads: CASPAGGPCLSYNEQFF. The CDR3 DNA is TGTGCCAGTCCAGCGGGGGGGCCGTGCCTATCCTACAATGAGCAGTTCTTC.

V is TRBV5-6 and J is TRBJ1-1, with TRBD1 matching 9 bases. The CDR3 spans 13 residues. Germline V gene data show CDR1 as SGHDT and CDR2 as YYEEEE. With 4 bases clipped from V and 11 bases from J, the junction kept 9 bases outside the gene matches. In nucleotides, the CDR3 is TGTGCCAGCAGCCCCTGGACAGGGGAAGTGGCTTTCTTT. Translated, it gives CASSPWTGEVAFF.

The V call is TRBV5-1, the J call TRBJ2-7, with 7 nucleotides matching TRBD1. This CDR3 has 12 residues. V was pared by 3 bases and J by 3 bases, with 0 bases of the junction left unmatched. Germline V gene data show CDR1 as SGHRS and CDR2 as YFSETQ. As DNA, the CDR3 is TGCGCCAGCAGCTGGGACAGCTACGAGCAGTACTTC. As protein: CASSWDSYEQYF. The complete variable domain, with remaining parts taken from reference TRBV5-1 and TRBJ2-7, reads KAGVTQTPRYLIKTRGQQVTLSCSPISGHRSVSWYQQTPGQGLQFLFEYFSETQRNKGNFPGRFSGRQFSNSRSEMNVSTLELGDSALYLCASSWDSYEQYFGPGTRLTVT.

This chain connects TRBV5-6 to TRBJ1-1, with a tentative D call TRBD1 (5 bases). The germline gives CDR1 SGHDT, CDR2 YYEEEE. CDR3 length: 12 amino acids. Trimming removed 4 bases from V and 11 bases from J, with 15 bases in between. The CDR3 spells CASSLEQGGAFF. The DNA for the CDR3 is TGTGCCAGCAGCCTAGAGCAGGGTGGGGCTTTCTTT.

A single count supports this clone. The chain uses TRBV9 and TRBJ2-2; D possibly corresponds to TRBD1 (5 bases). Germline V lookup: CDR1 SGDLS, CDR2 YYNGEE. Trimming cost V 3 bases and J 6 bases, with 12 bases left between them. CDR3 length: 14 amino acids. The CDR3 DNA follows: TGTGCCAGCAGCGCCTCAGGGTTTGCCGGGGAGCTGTTTTTT. Protein sequence: CASSASGFAGELFF.

The V gene is TRBV5-1, the J gene TRBJ2-5; tentatively, D is TRBD1 (6 bases). V was cut by 1 base and J by 3 bases, with 10 bases left in between. Per germline, CDR1 SGHRS and CDR2 YFSETQ. The CDR3 sequence is 14 residues long. The chain's CDR3 is CASSLTRQEETQYF. Written as DNA, the CDR3 is TGCGCCAGCAGCTTGACTAGACAGGAAGAGACCCAGTACTTC.

This clone was counted a few times. CDR3 amino acids: CASSPRGQLYEQYF. The DNA for the CDR3 is TGCGCCAGCAGCCCTCGGGGACAGCTCTACGAGCAGTACTTC. This chain connects TRBV5-1 to TRBJ2-7; TRBD1 aligns across 7 bases. Per germline, CDR1 SGHRS and CDR2 YFSETQ. The length of the CDR3 is 14 residues. V lost 4 bases to trimming and J lost 3 bases; unmatched junction nucleotides: 7.

The chain recombines TRBV6-4 with TRBJ2-7, with D possibly TRBD1 on 6 matching bases. Trimming left V 5 bases short and J 1 base short, with 12 bases between. In germline, CDR1 is MRHNA, CDR2 SNTAGT. This CDR3 contains 14 residues. Here the CDR3 reads CASSPTGNSYEQYF. CDR3 DNA: TGTGCCAGCAGTCCCACAGGGAATTCCTACGAGCAGTACTTC.

This clone was counted once. The chain couples TRBV24-1 to TRBJ2-7; TRBD1 agrees at 7 bases. With 2 bases clipped from V and 4 bases from J, the junction kept 7 bases outside the gene matches. The CDR3 has 15 amino acids. Germline V lookup: CDR1 KGHDR, CDR2 SFDVKD. CDR3 coding DNA: TGTGCCACCAGTGATTCGACAGGGATTTCGTACGAGCAGTACTTC. It encodes CATSDSTGISYEQYF.

The chain combines TRBV18 with TRBJ1-5, with 8 nucleotides matching TRBD1. The CDR3 spans 18 residues. The J segment lost 0 bases and the V segment lost 2 bases, leaving 9 bases of the junction unmatched. CDR1 KGHSH and CDR2 LQKENI come from the germline V gene. The CDR3 region is CASSPNRGDHYSNQPQHF. The DNA for the CDR3 is TGTGCCAGCTCACCAAACAGGGGGGATCACTATAGCAATCAGCCCCAGCATTTT.

The chain joins TRBV3-1 (or the pseudogene TRBV3-2) to TRBJ1-2; D is unclear. In germline, CDR1 is LGHDT, CDR2 YNNKEL (reference sequence). The CDR3 totals 13 residues. Trimming cost V 5 bases and J 2 bases, with 9 bases left between them. CDR3 sequence: CASSLTQNYGYTF. CDR3 nucleotides: TGTGCCAGCAGCTTGACTCAGAACTATGGCTACACCTTC.

This chain connects TRBV6-5 to TRBJ2-7, with 8 bases fitting TRBD1. CDR3 length: 15 amino acids. CDR1 is MNHEY, CDR2 SVGAGI, per germline. V lost 0 bases, J lost 2 bases, and 3 bases stayed unmatched. The CDR3 spells CASSYSGTGTYEQYF. The CDR3 DNA is TGTGCCAGCAGTTACTCTGGGACAGGTACCTACGAGCAGTACTTC.

The V call is TRBV28, the J call TRBJ2-1; 7 positions agree with TRBD1. CDR1 is MDHEN and CDR2 is SYDVKM in the germline V gene. This CDR3 is built from 13 residues. V dropped 3 bases and J dropped 9; count of bases not matched to a gene: 5. CDR3 protein: CASSFVTGVEQFF. The CDR3 region has the DNA TGTGCCAGCAGTTTTGTTACAGGGGTTGAGCAGTTCTTC.

This clone was observed a few times. The chain has TRBV4-1 and TRBJ1-5; D is undetermined. Trimming stripped 0 bases from V and 3 bases from J, with 12 bases between. CDR1 MGHRA and CDR2 YSYEKL come from the germline V gene. The CDR3 loop spans 16 amino acids. As DNA, the CDR3 is TGCGCCAGCAGCCAAGACGACATCTCCTCCAATCAGCCCCAGCATTTT. Translation: CASSQDDISSNQPQHF.

The rearrangement joins TRBV28 to TRBJ1-4; 10 positions match TRBD1. Unmatched junction bases numbered 10, after V lost 6 bases and J lost 6 bases. CDR3 length equals 16 residues. Germline lookup yields CDR1 MDHEN and CDR2 SYDVKM. CDR3 sequence: CASSPPFGTGDEKLFF. The CDR3 bases are TGTGCCAGCAGCCCCCCATTTGGGACAGGGGATGAAAAACTGTTTTTT.

The table lists this clone with a few counts. The chain is built from TRBV2 and TRBJ2-7; 8 nucleotides align to TRBD1. Unmatched junction bases numbered 3, after V lost 7 bases and J lost 1 base. The CDR3 totals 13 residues. In germline, CDR1 is SNHLY, CDR2 FYNNEI. Here the CDR3 reads CASTGQGSYEQYF. The CDR3 nucleotides read TGTGCCAGCACCGGACAGGGTTCCTACGAGCAGTACTTC. Combining the CDR3 with reference TRBV2 and TRBJ2-7 gives the whole variable domain EPEVTQTPSHQVTQMGQEVILRCVPISNHLYFYWYRQILGQKVEFLVSFYNNEISEKSEIFDDQFSVERPDGSNFTLKIRSTKLEDSAMYFCASTGQGSYEQYFGPGTRLTVT.